The rows below give T cell receptor beta chains drawn from one sample of a study of cytomegalovirus exposure and HLA in healthy donors. TCRdb's copy holds only in-frame clones and misses some; the assay was immunoSEQ multiplex PCR. The table lists roughly 150,000 clones, around 80% of them singletons. The sequenced sample consisted of PBMCs. Receptors originate from a man between 25 and 39 years old in good health and CMV-seropositive. CDR3s include the opening cysteine and the closing phenylalanine or tryptophan. The D gene is left open where the match is weak. Not every row has a clone size; where given, it reads once, few, many or a size class.

TRBV30	TRBJ1-1	13	-	-	TGTGCCTGGAGTCTTAGGGGGAACACTGAAGCTTTCTTT	CAWSLRGNTEAFF
TRBV2	TRBJ1-1	14	-	-	TGTGCCAGCAGTGGCAGTTATTCGAACACTGAAGCTTTCTTT	CASSGSYSNTEAFF
TRBV29-1	TRBJ1-4	15	TRBD1	-	TGCAGCGTTGGGGGGACAGATGCAACTAATGAAAAACTGTTTTTT	CSVGGTDATNEKLFF
TRBV6-5	TRBJ1-1	15	-	few	TGTGCCAGCAACCCCAACGCGGGAGCCAACACTGAAGCTTTCTTT	CASNPNAGANTEAFF
TRBV5-1	TRBJ2-1	15	TRBD2	-	TGCGCCAGCAGCTGGACTAGCGGGAGCCTTGGTGAGCAGTTCTTC	CASSWTSGSLGEQFF
TRBV28	TRBJ1-2	15	-	-	TGTGCCAGCAGTGCAGACAGTCGAGCTAACTATGGCTACACCTTC	CASSADSRANYGYTF
TRBV7-2	TRBJ2-5	17	TRBD2	-	TGTGCCAGCAGCCAAAGGACTAGCAGAACTATCCAAGAGACCCAGTACTTC	CASSQRTSRTIQETQYF
TRBV15	TRBJ1-2	14	-	-	TGTGCCACCAGCAGGGAGACAGGACTCTATGGCTACACCTTC	CATSRETGLYGYTF
TRBV13	TRBJ2-1	16	-	-	TGTGCCAGCAGCCCCTTAAACGGACAAAACTACAATGAGCAGTTCTTC	CASSPLNGQNYNEQFF
TRBV5-1	TRBJ2-1	15	TRBD1	-	TGCGCCAGCAGCTTGGGGGGGACAGCCTACAATGAGCAGTTCTTC	CASSLGGTAYNEQFF
TRBV9	TRBJ2-1	15	-	few	TGTGCCAGCAGCGAGACTGTGGGACTTTACAATGAGCAGTTCTTC	CASSETVGLYNEQFF
TRBV18	TRBJ2-3	15	TRBD1	-	TGTGCCAGCTCACCAAGGAGACAGGGGACAGATACGCAGTATTTT	CASSPRRQGTDTQYF
TRBV27	TRBJ2-2	14	-	-	TGTGCCAGCAGTTTATCTCCCCTCACCGGGGAGCTGTTTTTT	CASSLSPLTGELFF
TRBV29-1	TRBJ2-1	14	TRBD2	-	TGCAGCGTACCGGGACTAGCGGATTACAATGAGCAGTTCTTC	CSVPGLADYNEQFF